This TCR beta chain was identified during a study of T cell repertoires in cytomegalovirus infection. Trimming stripped 6 bases from V and 0 bases from J, with 17 bases between. Germline V gene data show CDR1 as SGHTA and CDR2 as FQGNSA. The CDR3 length is 16 residues. To note about this clonotype: Its matching antigen is unknown. This may stem from a read error, because a much larger clone lies one nucleotide away.

Using its own MiXCR run on the reads, TCRdb lists one record per CDR3 protein. The profile shows about 270,000 distinct CDR3 sequences, 20% to 25% of them singletons. The V gene is TRBV7-2, the J gene TRBJ1-2; D gene ambiguous. The input for sequencing was cultured PBMCs, taken from culture after CMV antigen stimulation. This TCR was recovered from a human donor in good health (CMV status not recorded). Some clones in this sample may be carry-over from other donors' samples. CDR3 residues: CTSSQRTGLTNYGYTF. The CDR3 bases are TGTACCAGCAGTCAAAGAACGGGATTAACTAACTATGGCTACACCTTC.